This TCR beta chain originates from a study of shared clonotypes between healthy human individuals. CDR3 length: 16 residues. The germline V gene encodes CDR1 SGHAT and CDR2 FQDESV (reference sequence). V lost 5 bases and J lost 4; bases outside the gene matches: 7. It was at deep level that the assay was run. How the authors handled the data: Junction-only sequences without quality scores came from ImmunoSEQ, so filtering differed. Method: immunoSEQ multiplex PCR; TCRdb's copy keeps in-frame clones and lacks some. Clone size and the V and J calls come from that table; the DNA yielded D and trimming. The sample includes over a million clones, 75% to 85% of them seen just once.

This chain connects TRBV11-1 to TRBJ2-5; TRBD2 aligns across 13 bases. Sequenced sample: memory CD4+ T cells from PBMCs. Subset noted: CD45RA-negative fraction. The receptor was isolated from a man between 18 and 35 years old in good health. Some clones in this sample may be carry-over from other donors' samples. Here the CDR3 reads CASSPRTSGSPETQYF. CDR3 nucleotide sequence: TGTGCCAGCAGCCCACGGACTAGCGGGAGCCCAGAGACCCAGTACTTC.